The source of this T cell receptor (beta chain) is a study of T cells in narcolepsy (dated by TCRdb to between 2017 and 2018). Context from the whole study: Patients with narcolepsy type 1 or type 2 (NT1, NT2) and healthy control donors were enrolled in the study. Autoreactive T cells targeting hypocretin neuron self-antigens (hypocretin, TRIB2) were sought in narcolepsy patients, and TCR Vbeta sequencing was used to track clonotypes in blood and CSF. Overall results and qualifications from the work: Some blood memory CD4+ repertoires from patients and controls contained no sequences matching autoreactive T cell clones. Autoreactive clonotypes were reported to be detected serially in the blood of the same patients and of different patients, but not in the blood of healthy controls. Numbers of sequenced blood memory CD4+ clonotypes were comparable, averaging approximately 42,000 in patients and around 30,000 in controls. Plots comparing CSF and blood CD4+ T cell clonotypes from the same patient highlighted HCRT-specific and TRIB2-specific autoreactive clonotypes.

For TCR Vbeta sequencing, memory CD4+ T cells were sorted ex vivo from the peripheral blood of both healthy controls and narcolepsy patients. Including cysteine and phenylalanine, the CDR3 has 15 amino acids. CDR3 DNA is the only sequence kept; it has 45 bases, read in frame from the first base. Trimming removed 1 base from V and 9 bases from J, leaving 16 bases between the germline ends. From a lookup of the germline V gene (reference sequence), CDR1 and CDR2 are GTSNPN and SVGIG. Library construction relied on the immunoSEQ multiplex PCR assay. The source is immuneACCESS, and TCRdb retained only in-frame sequences with V and J called. Part of the clones is not carried over; for the studies checked, unresolved V genes explain less than half of this, and the remainder is unexplained. The table for this sample lists just over 20,000 clones; approximately 90% of them were counted only once. The ten largest account for 0.9% to 1.2% of the sample.

A note on this clone: Its cognate antigen has yet to be identified. Base quality data are lacking; no much larger clone is found one base away.

The clonotype originates from a human donor with narcolepsy. The sequence links TRBV30 to TRBJ1-6; the D gene cannot be resolved reliably. Sequenced material: CD45RA- memory CD4+ T cells from PBMCs. The cell subset or site label on this specimen signifies: memory T cells sorted ex vivo from peripheral blood. The CDR3: CAWSGRALGGSPLHF. The sequenced DNA: TGTGCCTGGAGTGGCCGGGCCCTGGGAGGTTCACCCCTCCACTTT.